The 8 T cell receptor beta chains listed next were all sequenced from one sample in a study of OX40 agonist ivuxolimab in advanced cancers. TCRdb's table, derived via immunoSEQ multiplex PCR, lists solely in-frame clones and lacks some. The sample shows about 26,000 clones, about nine tenths of them seen only once. Specimen: CD4+ or CD8+ T cells sorted from blood, collected in a trial of the OX40 agonist ivuxolimab. The receptor set was obtained from an adult with an advanced solid tumor such as melanoma, head and neck, liver or kidney cancer.

The chain couples TRBV28 to TRBJ2-7, with 8 bases aligning to TRBD1. The CDR3 runs 15 residues. Germline CDR1 is MDHEN and CDR2 is SYDVKM. V trimming: 6 bases; J trimming: 2 bases; junction bases outside the gene matches: 9. The CDR3 nucleotides read TGTGCCAGCAGCCCCCGACAGGGGCTGACCTACGAGCAGTACTTC. This sequence encodes CASSPRQGLTYEQYF.

On this clone: The same CDR3 arises from other DNA sequences in this sample as well. This rearrangement joins TRBV27 to TRBJ2-7; tentatively, D is TRBD2 (7 bases). In germline, CDR1 is MNHEY, CDR2 SMNVEV (reference sequence). Between the trimmed V and J ends, which lost 0 bases and 4 bases, there was a span of 10 bases. The CDR3 has 14 amino acids. The CDR3 DNA reads TGTGCCAGCAGTTTATCGGGGGGGCTGTACGAGCAGTACTTC. Protein sequence: CASSLSGGLYEQYF.

The chain recombines TRBV19 with TRBJ2-5; D unclear. The germline V and J ends were trimmed by 4 bases and 5 bases, with 14 bases remaining between them. The CDR3 has 14 amino acids. The germline CDR1 and CDR2 sequences are LNHDA and SQIVND (reference sequence). The CDR3 protein is CASSSGSLGETQYF. Written as DNA, the CDR3 is TGTGCCAGTAGTAGCGGCAGTTTGGGGGAGACCCAGTACTTC.

This sequence joins TRBV7-6 and TRBJ1-5; the D is unclear. The J call may be mistaken, given a closer DNA end match to TRBJ2-3. This CDR3 is built from 15 residues. Germline V gene sequence: CDR1 SGHVS, CDR2 FNYEAQ. Here the CDR3 reads CASSLAPAVGQPQYF. The CDR3 nucleotides read TGTGCCAGCAGCTTAGCCCCGGCGGTCGGTCAGCCCCAGTATTTT.

The chain carries TRBV4-2 and TRBJ2-3; D remains unclear. Germline V gene lookup returns CDR1 LGHNA and CDR2 YNFKEQ. Trimming removed 3 bases at V and 0 bases at J, with 10 bases between. This CDR3 comprises 15 residues. The CDR3 DNA follows: TGTGCCAGCAGCCAGGGCCTGTTTAGCACAGATACGCAGTATTTT. It encodes CASSQGLFSTDTQYF.

V gene TRBV5-1 combines with J gene TRBJ2-1, with 10 bases that match TRBD2. CDR3 length: 17 amino acids. The germline gives CDR1 SGHRS, CDR2 YFSETQ. The trim removed 4 bases at V and 4 bases at J, leaving 11 bases unmatched. This chain's CDR3 is CASSKGHRTSGYNEQFF. The CDR3 region has the DNA TGCGCCAGCAGCAAAGGACACCGGACTAGCGGATACAATGAGCAGTTCTTC.

V gene TRBV13 combines with J gene TRBJ2-5; D is unresolved. The CDR3 is made up of 13 amino acids. Trimming left V 5 bases short and J 5 bases short, with 12 bases between. In germline, CDR1 is PRHDT, CDR2 FYEKMQ (reference sequence). The DNA of the CDR3 is TGTGCCAGCAGCGCAGGTCTGGTGGAGACCCAGTACTTC. It translates to CASSAGLVETQYF.

V usage is TRBV4-1 and J usage is TRBJ1-1, with TRBD1 identical over 8 bases. V lost 2 bases, J lost 1 base, and 3 bases stayed unmatched. The CDR3 sequence is 15 residues long. CDR1 MGHRA and CDR2 YSYEKL come from the germline V gene. In DNA form, the CDR3 reads TGCGCCAGCAGCCAACATCAGGGGGCGAACACTGAAGCTTTCTTT. Protein product: CASSQHQGANTEAFF.